This TCR beta chain was sequenced during a study of CD8+ T cells in alopecia areata. Study-level points and caveats: Patients shared TCRs less clearly than mice did, possibly owing to HLA. Sequencing of scalp samples also captures resident alphabeta T cells of normal skin. Higher clonality than in normal scalp was seen in lesional scalp, especially alopecia totalis/universalis.

On this clone itself: Antigen specificity is unknown.

Germline V gene lookup returns CDR1 SQVTM and CDR2 ANQGSEA. This CDR3 contains 14 residues. The junction had 11 bases not matched to a gene; V was cut back by 6 bases and J by 6 bases. Sequencing used cDNA as its template, made by extracting RNA and reverse transcribing it. Clones were read by immunoSEQ multiplex PCR, and TCRdb kept only the in-frame ones, dropping some. The table has some 110,000 clones, less than 70% seen once. The chain uses TRBV29-1 and TRBJ2-1; 7 bases align to TRBD1. Sequencing used CD4+ T cells sorted from blood. This receptor was obtained from a human donor in good health. The CDR3 here is CSVRIRDSLNEQFF. CDR3 sequence (DNA): TGCAGCGTACGGATCCGGGACAGCCTCAATGAGCAGTTCTTC.